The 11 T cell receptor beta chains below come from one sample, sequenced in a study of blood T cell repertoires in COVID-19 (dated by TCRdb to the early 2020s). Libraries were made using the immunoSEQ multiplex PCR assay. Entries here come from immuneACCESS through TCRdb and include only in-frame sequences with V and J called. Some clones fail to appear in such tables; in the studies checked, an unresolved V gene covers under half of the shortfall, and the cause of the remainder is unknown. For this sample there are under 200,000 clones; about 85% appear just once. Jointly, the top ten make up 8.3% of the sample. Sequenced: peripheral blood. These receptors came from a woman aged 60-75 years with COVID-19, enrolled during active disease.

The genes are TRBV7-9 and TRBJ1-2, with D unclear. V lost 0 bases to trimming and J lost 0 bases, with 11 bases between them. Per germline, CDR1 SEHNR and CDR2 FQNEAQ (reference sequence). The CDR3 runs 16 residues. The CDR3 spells CASSLALTAANYGYTF. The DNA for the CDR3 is TGTGCCAGCAGCTTAGCCCTTACAGCAGCTAACTATGGCTACACCTTC.

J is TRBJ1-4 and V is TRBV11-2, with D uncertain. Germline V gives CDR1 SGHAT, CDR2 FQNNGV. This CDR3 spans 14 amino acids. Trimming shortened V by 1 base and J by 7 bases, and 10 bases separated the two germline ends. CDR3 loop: CASSLAGEGEKLFF. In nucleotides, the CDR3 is TGTGCCAGCAGCTTAGCCGGTGAGGGTGAAAAACTGTTTTTT.

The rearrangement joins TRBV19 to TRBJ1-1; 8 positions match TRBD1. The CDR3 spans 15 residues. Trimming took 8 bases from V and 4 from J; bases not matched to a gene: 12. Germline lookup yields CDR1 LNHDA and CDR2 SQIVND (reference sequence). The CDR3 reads CASGPRTGQGTEAFF. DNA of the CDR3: TGTGCCAGTGGTCCTCGGACAGGGCAAGGCACTGAAGCTTTCTTT.

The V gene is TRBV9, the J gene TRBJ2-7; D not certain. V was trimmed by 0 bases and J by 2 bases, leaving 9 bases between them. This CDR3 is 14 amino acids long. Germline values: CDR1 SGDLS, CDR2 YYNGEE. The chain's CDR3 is CASSVDSSPYEQYF. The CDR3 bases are TGTGCCAGCAGCGTAGACAGTTCTCCCTACGAGCAGTACTTC.

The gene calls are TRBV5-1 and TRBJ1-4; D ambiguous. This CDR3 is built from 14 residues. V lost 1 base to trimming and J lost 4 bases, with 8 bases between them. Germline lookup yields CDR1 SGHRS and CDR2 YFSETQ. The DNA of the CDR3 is TGCGCCAGCAGCTTGATTGCCAGTAATGAAAAACTGTTTTTT. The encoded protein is CASSLIASNEKLFF.

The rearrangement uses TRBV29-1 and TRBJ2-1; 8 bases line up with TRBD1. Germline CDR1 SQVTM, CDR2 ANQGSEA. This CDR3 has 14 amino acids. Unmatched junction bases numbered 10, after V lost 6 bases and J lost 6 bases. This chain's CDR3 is CSVHRGARFNEQFF. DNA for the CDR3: TGCAGCGTCCACAGGGGGGCGCGTTTCAATGAGCAGTTCTTC.

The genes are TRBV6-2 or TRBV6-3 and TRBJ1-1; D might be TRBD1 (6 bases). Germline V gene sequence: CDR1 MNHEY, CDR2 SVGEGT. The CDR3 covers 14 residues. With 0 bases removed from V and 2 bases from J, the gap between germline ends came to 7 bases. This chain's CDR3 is CASSYSQGNTEAFF. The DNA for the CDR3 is TGTGCCAGCAGTTACTCACAGGGTAACACTGAAGCTTTCTTT.

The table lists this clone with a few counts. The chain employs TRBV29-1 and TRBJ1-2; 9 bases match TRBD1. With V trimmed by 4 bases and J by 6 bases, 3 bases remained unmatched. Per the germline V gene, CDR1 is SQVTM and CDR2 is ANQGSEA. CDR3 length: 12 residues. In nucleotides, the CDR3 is TGCAGCGTTGCTGACAGGGGGGATGGCTACACCTTC. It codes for CSVADRGDGYTF.

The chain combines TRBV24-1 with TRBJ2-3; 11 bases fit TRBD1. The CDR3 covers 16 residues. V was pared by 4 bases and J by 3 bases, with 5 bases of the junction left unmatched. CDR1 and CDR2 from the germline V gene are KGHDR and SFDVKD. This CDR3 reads CATSDPGTGGTDTQYF. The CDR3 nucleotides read TGTGCCACCAGTGACCCCGGGACAGGGGGGACAGATACGCAGTATTTT.

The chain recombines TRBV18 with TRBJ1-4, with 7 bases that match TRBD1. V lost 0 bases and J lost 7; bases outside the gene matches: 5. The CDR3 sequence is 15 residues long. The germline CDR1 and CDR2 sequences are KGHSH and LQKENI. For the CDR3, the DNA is TGTGCCAGCTCACCACCGGGACAGAGCGGTGAAAAACTGTTTTTT. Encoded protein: CASSPPGQSGEKLFF.

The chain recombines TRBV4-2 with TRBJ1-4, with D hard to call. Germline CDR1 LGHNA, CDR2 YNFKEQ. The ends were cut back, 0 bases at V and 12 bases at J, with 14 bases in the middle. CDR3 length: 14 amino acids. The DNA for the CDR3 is TGTGCCAGCAGCCAAGAGCGGTTGGGCGGGGAACTGTTTTTT. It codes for CASSQERLGGELFF.